Shown below are 20 T cell receptor beta chains from a single sample sequenced in a study of shared clonotypes between healthy human individuals. Here immunoSEQ multiplex PCR was the method, and the copy in TCRdb shows in-frame clones only, minus some. This sample yields around 940,000 clones, of which 76% are seen a single time; 1.5% belongs to the top ten. The sequencing sample was made of memory CD4+ T cells sorted from blood. Subset defined: CD45RA-negative fraction. Source of these receptors: a young man in good health.

This clone was seen only a few times. The genes are TRBV6-1 and TRBJ2-7; 11 bases match TRBD2. This CDR3 region has 15 residues. Looked up from germline, CDR1 is MNHNS and CDR2 is SASEGT. J gave up 6 bases and V 2 bases, and 6 bases lay outside the gene matches. The CDR3 sequence: CASSEISGRGLEQYF. CDR3 DNA: TGTGCCAGCAGTGAAATTAGCGGGAGGGGGCTCGAGCAGTACTTC.

This rearrangement joins TRBV6-6 to TRBJ1-4, with 7 bases lining up with TRBD1. J gave up 8 bases and V 0 bases, and 6 bases lay outside the gene matches. The CDR3 totals 15 residues. Germline-derived CDR1 and CDR2 are MNHNY and SVGAGI (reference sequence). CDR3 sequence reads: CASSYSRQGEEKLFF. The CDR3 nucleotides read TGTGCCAGCAGTTACTCGAGACAGGGTGAGGAAAAACTGTTTTTT.

This clone was seen only a few times. The rearrangement uses TRBV7-2 and TRBJ1-4; 8 bases match TRBD1. This CDR3 has 16 residues. Trimming removed 5 bases from V and 7 bases from J; junction bases left unmatched: 12. The germline V gene has CDR1 SGHTA and CDR2 FQGNSA. This CDR3 reads CASSRDRPKSGEKLFF. The CDR3 bases are TGTGCCAGCAGCCGGGACAGGCCCAAATCGGGTGAAAAACTGTTTTTT.

This rearrangement joins TRBV10-1 to TRBJ2-1, with 9 bases that match TRBD2. Germline CDR1 and CDR2: WNHNN and SYGVQD (reference sequence). This CDR3 comprises 14 residues. Trimming at V came to 9 bases and at J to 9 bases, leaving 12 bases not matched to a gene. The CDR3, as DNA: TGCGCCAGTTCCTTCGGCGGGGGGGATGGTGAGCAGTTCTTC. This encodes CASSFGGGDGEQFF.

This clone has just one count. The rearrangement links TRBV15 to TRBJ2-2; no definite D call. With 0 bases removed from V and 7 bases from J, the gap between germline ends came to 12 bases. This CDR3 contains 15 residues. CDR1 and CDR2 from the germline V gene are LNHNV and YYDKDF (reference sequence). This CDR3 is CATSRDLGSSGELFF. CDR3 DNA sequence: TGTGCCACCAGCAGAGATTTAGGGTCTAGCGGGGAGCTGTTTTTT.

V and J are TRBV10-3 and TRBJ1-3; TRBD1 aligns across 7 bases. The V gene's germline CDR1 is ENHRY and CDR2 SYGVKD. The CDR3 is 12 amino acids. V lost 3 bases and J lost 8; bases outside the gene matches: 1. CDR3 in amino acids: CAISEDRDTIYF. The CDR3 DNA is TGTGCCATCAGTGAAGACAGGGACACCATATATTTT.

The V call is TRBV6-4, the J call TRBJ2-1; TRBD2 agrees at 9 bases. This CDR3 region has 19 residues. The V segment lost 2 bases and the J segment 5 bases; nucleotides outside the gene matches: 16. Germline CDR1 MRHNA, CDR2 SNTAGT. The CDR3 reads CASSDEEEVSGGTNNEQFF. CDR3 in DNA: TGTGCCAGCAGTGACGAGGAGGAGGTTAGCGGGGGAACTAACAATGAGCAGTTCTTC.

In this sample, this clone turned up once. The rearrangement joins TRBV9 to TRBJ2-7; the D gene could be TRBD1 or TRBD2 (5 bases each). CDR1 and CDR2 from the germline V gene are SGDLS and YYNGEE. The CDR3 sequence is 15 residues long. Trimming stripped 0 bases from V and 6 bases from J, with 16 bases between. The CDR3 reads CASSVASGGSIEQYF. The DNA of the CDR3 is TGTGCCAGCAGCGTAGCGAGTGGGGGTTCTATCGAGCAGTACTTC.

This chain uses TRBV2 with TRBJ2-5; tentatively, D is TRBD1 (6 bases). Trimming took off 0 bases at V and 5 bases at J, with 13 bases between the two ends. The CDR3 is 15 residues long. Germline CDR1 and CDR2: SNHLY and FYNNEI. The CDR3 protein is CASSEAGPRGETQYF. CDR3 coding DNA: TGTGCCAGCAGTGAAGCGGGGCCGAGGGGGGAGACCCAGTACTTC.

The V call is TRBV30, the J call TRBJ1-2; D is unresolved. V gave up 0 bases and J gave up 6 bases, with 17 bases separating them. The germline V gene encodes CDR1 GTSNPN and CDR2 SVGIG (reference sequence). CDR3 size: 15 residues. The CDR3 nucleotides are TGTGCCTGGAGTGTTAGGTTGTCAGGAGAAAATGGCTACACCTTC. It translates to CAWSVRLSGENGYTF. The whole variable domain, remainder taken from reference TRBV30 and TRBJ1-2, is SQTIHQWPATLVQPVGSPLSLECTVEGTSNPNLYWYRQAAGRGLQLLFYSVGIGQISSEVPQNLSASRPQDRQFILSSKKLLLSDSGFYLCAWSVRLSGENGYTFGSGTRLTVV.

Comments on this clone: The same CDR3 arises from other DNA sequences in this sample as well. The chain's CDR3 is CASSLVGGEQETQYF. Here the CDR3 DNA reads TGCGCCAGCAGCTTGGTGGGGGGCGAACAAGAGACCCAGTACTTC. The rearrangement links TRBV5-1 to TRBJ2-5; D may match TRBD1 or TRBD2 (6 bases each). The V end was cut by 0 bases, the J end by 2 bases, with 11 bases between. The CDR3 length is 15 residues. Germline V lookup: CDR1 SGHRS, CDR2 YFSETQ.

This clone was observed many times. The chain links TRBV11-2 to TRBJ2-1; D perhaps matches TRBD2 (7 bases). The CDR3 length is 17 residues. Trimming removed 5 bases from V and 7 bases from J, with 24 bases in between. The V gene's germline CDR1 is SGHAT and CDR2 FQNNGV. CDR3 nucleotide sequence: TGTGCCAGCAGCGTTCATACAGGGAGGGGGTTGCGGAATGAGCAGTTCTTC. Translating gives CASSVHTGRGLRNEQFF.

This chain connects TRBV6-1 to TRBJ1-2; D might be TRBD1 (5 bases). Germline V lookup: CDR1 MNHNS, CDR2 SASEGT. V lost 7 bases and J 5 bases, leaving 20 bases between the germline ends. The CDR3 length is 15 residues. The CDR3 region is CASKKLEQGSYGYTF. As DNA, the CDR3 is TGTGCCAGCAAAAAACTAGAGCAGGGTTCTTATGGCTACACCTTC.

CDR3 loop: CSAGTYNQPQHF. The CDR3 nucleotides are TGCAGCGCCGGGACGTATAATCAGCCCCAGCATTTT. The chain links TRBV29-1 to TRBJ1-5, with a possible D match to TRBD1 (5 bases). Trimming pared 7 bases from V and 4 bases from J, leaving 11 bases between. The CDR3 length is 12 residues. Germline CDR1 and CDR2: SQVTM and ANQGSEA.

The chain employs TRBV6-1 and TRBJ2-5; a weak D match, TRBD2 (5 bases). This CDR3 is built from 15 residues. V lost 4 bases and J 2 bases, leaving 14 bases between the germline ends. Germline V lookup: CDR1 MNHNS, CDR2 SASEGT. CDR3 nucleotide sequence: TGTGCCAGCAGTGTAGGGAGTAAGCTTCAAGAGACCCAGTACTTC. This sequence encodes CASSVGSKLQETQYF.

The J gene is TRBJ1-3, the V gene TRBV6-6; weak D call: TRBD1 (6 bases). Trimming pared 8 bases from V and 3 bases from J, leaving 14 bases between. The CDR3 has 14 residues. Germline CDR1 is MNHNY and CDR2 is SVGAGI (reference sequence). The CDR3, as DNA: TGTGCCAGCCAGTGGGGGGCTAGTGGAAACACCATATATTTT. It codes for CASQWGASGNTIYF.

This chain joins TRBV30 and TRBJ2-3; 7 bases map to TRBD1. Germline V gives CDR1 GTSNPN, CDR2 SVGIG (reference sequence). The V segment lost 2 bases and the J segment 11 bases; nucleotides outside the gene matches: 13. CDR3 size: 14 residues. CDR3 region: CAWSPGQAPVGQYF. The DNA of the CDR3 is TGTGCCTGGAGTCCTGGACAGGCCCCGGTGGGGCAGTATTTT.

The V and J genes are TRBV18 and TRBJ2-2; a possible D gene is TRBD1 (5 bases). V dropped 5 bases and J dropped 4 bases, with 14 bases sitting between them. Germline CDR1 KGHSH, CDR2 LQKENI. The CDR3 has 15 residues. The CDR3: CASSGAMESTGELFF. CDR3 nucleotide sequence: TGTGCCAGCTCAGGGGCGATGGAGAGCACCGGGGAGCTGTTTTTT.

The genes are TRBV2 and TRBJ2-3; 9 bases fit TRBD2. Trimming took 8 bases from V and 4 from J; bases not matched to a gene: 7. The germline CDR1 and CDR2 sequences are SNHLY and FYNNEI. This CDR3 has 14 amino acids. The CDR3 bases are TGTGCCAGCGGGCGGGGGGGTTCGGCAGATACGCAGTATTTT. This sequence encodes CASGRGGSADTQYF.

The chain combines TRBV4-1 with TRBJ2-3, with 9 bases fitting TRBD2. The germline V gene encodes CDR1 MGHRA and CDR2 YSYEKL. Germline trimming cut 4 bases from V and 0 bases from J; bases unmatched to any gene: 2. This CDR3 has 15 amino acids. The CDR3: CASSRLAVSTDTQYF. The DNA for the CDR3 is TGCGCCAGCAGCCGACTAGCGGTAAGCACAGATACGCAGTATTTT.